This T cell receptor beta chain appears in the sequencing data of a study of radiotherapy plus CTLA-4 blockade in lung cancer. Study-level points and caveats: Among blood TCR repertoires after radiotherapy plus ipilimumab, tumor-derived clones expanded.

As concerns this clone: Its matching antigen is unknown.

V lost 0 bases to trimming and J lost 2 bases, with 7 bases between them. The CDR3 length is 14 residues. CDR1 and CDR2 (germline): MNHEY, SVGAGI. Sequencing was performed with immunoSEQ multiplex PCR; in TCRdb, only in-frame clones are kept and a portion is missing. The table lists 25,000 to 30,000 clones, roughly 79% of them singletons. This material consisted of peripheral blood, taken from a patient treated with radiotherapy plus ipilimumab. This chain joins TRBV6-5 and TRBJ2-5, with D unresolved. This sequence originates from a human donor with non-small cell lung cancer that progressed on radiotherapy plus ipilimumab. The CDR3 is CASSYSYRQETQYF. The CDR3 bases are TGTGCCAGCAGTTACTCGTACAGACAAGAGACCCAGTACTTC.